The text below deals with one T cell receptor beta chain. This sample was taken from a study of blood T cell repertoires in COVID-19. Study background: Sites in the United States, Italy and Spain provided acute and convalescent COVID-19 samples. Nucleic acid was either cDNA or gDNA, and it came from T cells, B-cell-depleted T cells, or PBMCs.

Original processing methods: Amplification of reference gene primers was used by the study to estimate nucleated cell counts. TCRdb's copy holds only in-frame clones and misses some; the assay was immunoSEQ multiplex PCR. Clone size and V and J calls were adopted from that table, with D and trimming inferred from the DNA. The sample lists about 110,000 clones, about 79% occurring once. This CDR3 is built from 14 residues. Trimming shortened V by 0 bases and J by 0 bases, and 6 bases separated the two germline ends. Germline V gives CDR1 MNHEY, CDR2 SMNVEV (reference sequence). The receptor's source is an elderly woman with active or convalescent COVID-19. The sequenced sample was peripheral blood. The chain employs TRBV27 and TRBJ2-7; D unresolved. The CDR3 sequence: CASSLSYSSYEQYF. In nucleotides, the CDR3 is TGTGCCAGCAGTTTATCATATTCCTCCTACGAGCAGTACTTC.